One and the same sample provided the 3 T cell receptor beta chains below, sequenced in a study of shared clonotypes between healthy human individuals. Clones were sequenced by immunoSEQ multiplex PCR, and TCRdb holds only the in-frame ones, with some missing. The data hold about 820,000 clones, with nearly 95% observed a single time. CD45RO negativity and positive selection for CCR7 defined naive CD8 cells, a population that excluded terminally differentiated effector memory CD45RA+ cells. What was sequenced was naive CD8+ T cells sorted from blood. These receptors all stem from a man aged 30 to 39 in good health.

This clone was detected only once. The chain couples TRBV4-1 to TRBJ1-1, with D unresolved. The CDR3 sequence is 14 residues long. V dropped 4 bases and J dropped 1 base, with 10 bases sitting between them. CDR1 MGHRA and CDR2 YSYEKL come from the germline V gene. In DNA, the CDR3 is TGCGCCAGCAGCCCCGCCGGTCAGAACACTGAAGCTTTCTTT. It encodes CASSPAGQNTEAFF.

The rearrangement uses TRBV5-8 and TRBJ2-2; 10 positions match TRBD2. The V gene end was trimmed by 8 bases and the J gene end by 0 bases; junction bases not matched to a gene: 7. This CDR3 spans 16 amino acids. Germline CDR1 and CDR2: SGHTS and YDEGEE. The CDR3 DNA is TGTGCCAGGGGGGCTGGACTAGCGGCGAACACCGGGGAGCTGTTTTTT. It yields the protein CARGAGLAANTGELFF. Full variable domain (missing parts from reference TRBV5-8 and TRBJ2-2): EAGVTQSPTHLIKTRGQQATLRCSPISGHTSVYWYQQALGLGLQFLLWYDEGEERNRGNFPPRFSGRQFPNYSSELNVNALELEDSALYLCARGAGLAANTGELFFGEGSRLTVL.

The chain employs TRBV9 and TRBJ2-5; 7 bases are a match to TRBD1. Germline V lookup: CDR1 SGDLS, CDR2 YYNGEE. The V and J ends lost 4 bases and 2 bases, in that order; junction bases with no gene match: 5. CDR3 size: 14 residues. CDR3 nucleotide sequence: TGTGCCAGCAGCACTCGGGGACAGCAAGAGACCCAGTACTTC. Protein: CASSTRGQQETQYF.